This T cell receptor (beta chain) emerged from a study of type 1 regulatory T cells. At the level of the study: This in vitro CD4 product, T-allo10, is enriched for Tr1 cells and alloantigen-specific. The study, taken as a whole, reports: Compared with non-type 1 regulatory T cells, type 1 regulatory T cells showed a more restricted TCR repertoire.

Germline CDR1 is SEHNR and CDR2 is FQNEAQ (reference sequence). This CDR3 has 13 residues. Trimming pared 5 bases from V and 4 bases from J, leaving 11 bases between. Turning to this clonotype: As yet, its antigen is unknown.

Via MiXCR, TCRdb re-called the reads, giving one row per CDR3 protein. Of tens of thousands of distinct CDR3 sequences listed, less than 65% are singletons. The sequencing sample was made of cultured non-Tr1 T cells, either the whole culture or a sorted T cell fraction (not recorded which). The receptor's source is a human donor in good health. This chain links TRBV7-9 with TRBJ1-2; possibly TRBD1 for D (6 bases). This chain's CDR3 is CASSPKDSYGYTF. CDR3 sequence (DNA): TGTGCCAGCAGCCCTAAGGACAGCTATGGCTACACCTTC.